A single sample gave rise to the 13 T cell receptor beta chains below, sequenced in a study of human T cells and chemical hapten exposure listed by TCRdb under 2021. According to the study, the label for this sample's time point signals: pre-sensitization, week 0. This specimen's treatment or condition label, per the study, means: therapeutic diphenylcyclopropenone sensitization with weekly scalp DPC. Library generation was performed with RACE. TCRdb shows the sequencer as NextSeq 500. Using fastp trimming at Q25 and MiXCR clonotype assembly, TCRdb reanalyzed the public sequencing data and kept in-frame beta chains. CDR3 protein duplicates are merged, each entry listing the most common genes and DNA. The sample table lists about 60,000 distinct CDR3 sequences, about 11% of them with a count of one. The ten largest account for 4% of the sample. Source: whole blood, taken in connection with sensitization to the hapten diphenylcyclopropenone (DPC). The receptors originated from a woman between 40 and 55 years old with alopecia areata. Some clones in this sample may be carry-over from other donors' samples.

This clonotype was recorded at least ten times. The chain links TRBV18 to TRBJ2-2, with D perhaps TRBD2 (6 bases). V lost 8 bases to trimming and J lost 1 base, with 14 bases between them. Looked up from germline, CDR1 is KGHSH and CDR2 is LQKENI. This CDR3 comprises 15 residues. The CDR3 spells CASPKEGRNTGELFF. DNA for the CDR3: TGTGCCAGCCCCAAGGAGGGCAGGAACACCGGGGAGCTGTTTTTT. The full variable domain, its missing parts supplied by reference TRBV18 and TRBJ2-2, is NAGVMQNPRHLVRRRGQEARLRCSPMKGHSHVYWYRQLPEEGLKFMVYLQKENIIDESGMPKERFSAEFPKEGPSILRIQQVVRGDSAAYFCASPKEGRNTGELFFGEGSRLTVL.

The chain is built from TRBV6-2 or TRBV6-3 and TRBJ2-1, with 7 positions matching TRBD1. CDR3 length: 16 residues. In germline, CDR1 is MNHEY, CDR2 SVGEGT. V lost 5 bases to trimming and J lost 0 bases; unmatched junction nucleotides: 7. DNA of the CDR3: TGTGCCAGCAGTCGTCGACAGGGCAGCTCCTACAATGAGCAGTTCTTC. Its translation is CASSRRQGSSYNEQFF.

This clonotype was counted at least ten times. J is TRBJ2-1 and V is TRBV5-1; 8 positions match TRBD1. The CDR3 extends over 15 amino acids. The germline gives CDR1 SGHRS, CDR2 YFSETQ. V shed 2 bases and J 2 bases; nucleotides not matched to a gene: 3. CDR3 in amino acids: CASSLDRGPYNEQFF. The CDR3 region has the DNA TGCGCCAGCAGCTTAGACAGGGGCCCCTACAATGAGCAGTTCTTC. Drawing the rest from reference TRBV5-1 and TRBJ2-1, the complete variable domain is KAGVTQTPRYLIKTRGQQVTLSCSPISGHRSVSWYQQTPGQGLQFLFEYFSETQRNKGNFPGRFSGRQFSNSRSEMNVSTLELGDSALYLCASSLDRGPYNEQFFGPGTRLTVL.

This clonotype was seen ten or more times. V is TRBV18 and J is TRBJ1-1; 9 bases align to TRBD1. Germline trimming cut 6 bases from V and 6 bases from J; bases unmatched to any gene: 17. The CDR3 is 17 amino acids. Germline V gene lookup returns CDR1 KGHSH and CDR2 LQKENI. CDR3 protein: CASSPPGTGSRTAEAFF. The CDR3 nucleotides read TGTGCCAGCTCTCCGCCGGGGACAGGGTCCCGAACGGCTGAAGCTTTCTTT.

The sample holds many counts of this clonotype. The chain has TRBV7-6 and TRBJ1-4; D not certain. Germline V gives CDR1 SGHVS, CDR2 FNYEAQ. There are 12 residues in the CDR3. Trimming took off 5 bases at V and 8 bases at J, with 9 bases between the two ends. The CDR3 region is CASSQISEKLFF. CDR3 coding DNA: TGTGCCAGCAGCCAGATTAGCGAAAAACTGTTTTTT.

This clonotype has only a few counts. V usage is TRBV20-1 and J usage is TRBJ2-5, with TRBD1 matching 7 bases. Germline V gene sequence: CDR1 DFQATT, CDR2 SNEGSKA (reference sequence). The CDR3 loop spans 15 amino acids. V dropped 6 bases and J dropped 0; count of bases not matched to a gene: 10. CDR3 in DNA: TGCAGTGCAATTCATCTGACAGGGCACCAAGAGACCCAGTACTTC. It is translated as CSAIHLTGHQETQYF.

The sample holds many counts of this clonotype. V is TRBV10-3 and J is TRBJ2-1, with TRBD2 matching over 12 bases. The length of the CDR3 is 15 residues. Germline CDR1 ENHRY, CDR2 SYGVKD. Trimming cost V 3 bases and J 6 bases; bases outside gene matches: 3. CDR3 amino acids: CAISDPSGRVNEQFF. As DNA, the CDR3 is TGTGCCATCAGTGACCCTAGCGGGAGGGTCAATGAGCAGTTCTTC.

In this sample, this clonotype turned up many times. The chain carries TRBV7-2 and TRBJ2-5; the D is unclear. This CDR3 region has 13 residues. The V end was cut by 5 bases, the J end by 5 bases, with 12 bases between. CDR1 and CDR2 from the germline V gene are SGHTA and FQGNSA. As DNA, the CDR3 is TGTGCCAGCAGCCGGAGAACCGGGGAGACCCAGTACTTC. It codes for CASSRRTGETQYF.

This clonotype was detected many times. In DNA form, the CDR3 reads TGCAGTGCTAGAGAAATAGGGAGCAATCAGCCCCAGCATTTT. Encoded protein: CSAREIGSNQPQHF. The chain employs TRBV20-1 and TRBJ1-5; D is undetermined. This CDR3 comprises 14 residues. Germline values: CDR1 DFQATT, CDR2 SNEGSKA (reference sequence). V gave up 0 bases and J gave up 1 base, with 7 bases separating them.

V usage is TRBV24-1 and J usage is TRBJ1-5; possible D gene TRBD1, 6 bases. Germline-derived CDR1 and CDR2 are KGHDR and SFDVKD. The V gene lost 4 bases and the J gene lost 5 bases, with 8 bases spanning the gap. CDR3 length: 13 amino acids. CDR3 sequence: CATSETGYQPQHF. DNA of the CDR3: TGTGCCACCAGTGAGACAGGATATCAGCCCCAGCATTTT.

This clonotype was detected many times. The V and J genes are TRBV6-1 and TRBJ1-1; no reliable D call. Looked up from germline, CDR1 is MNHNS and CDR2 is SASEGT. The V end was cut by 0 bases, the J end by 2 bases, with 10 bases between. This CDR3 contains 15 residues. CDR3 nucleotide sequence: TGTGCCAGCAGTGAAGCGCTAACATTAAACACTGAAGCTTTCTTT. Protein product: CASSEALTLNTEAFF.

This clonotype occurred a few times. The gene calls are TRBV29-1 and TRBJ1-2; D gene unclear. Per germline, CDR1 SQVTM and CDR2 ANQGSEA. V lost 5 bases to trimming and J lost 2 bases, with 6 bases between them. The CDR3 sequence is 11 residues long. The CDR3 loop is CSVWQNYGYTF. The CDR3, as DNA: TGCAGCGTTTGGCAGAACTATGGCTACACCTTC.

A few counts support this clonotype. The chain couples TRBV27 to TRBJ2-7, with D unresolved. CDR1 and CDR2 from the germline V gene are MNHEY and SMNVEV (reference sequence). The CDR3 has 17 amino acids. Trimming cost V 2 bases and J 0 bases, with 17 bases left between them. For the CDR3, the DNA is TGTGCCAGCAGTTTACGGCAGAGCCTTACCCTCTCCTACGAGCAGTACTTC. It codes for CASSLRQSLTLSYEQYF.